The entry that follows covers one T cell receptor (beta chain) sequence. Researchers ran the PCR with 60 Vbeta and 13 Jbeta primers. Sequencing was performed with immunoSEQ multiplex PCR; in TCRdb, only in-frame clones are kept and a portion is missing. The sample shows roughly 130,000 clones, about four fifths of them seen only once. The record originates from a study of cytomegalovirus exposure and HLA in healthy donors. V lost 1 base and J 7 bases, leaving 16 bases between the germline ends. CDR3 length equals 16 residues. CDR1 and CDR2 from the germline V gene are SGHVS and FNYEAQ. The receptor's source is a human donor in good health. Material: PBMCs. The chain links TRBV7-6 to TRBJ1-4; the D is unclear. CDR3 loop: CASSLGSQLLTEKLFF. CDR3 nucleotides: TGTGCCAGCAGCTTAGGGAGCCAGCTTTTGACTGAAAAACTGTTTTTT.